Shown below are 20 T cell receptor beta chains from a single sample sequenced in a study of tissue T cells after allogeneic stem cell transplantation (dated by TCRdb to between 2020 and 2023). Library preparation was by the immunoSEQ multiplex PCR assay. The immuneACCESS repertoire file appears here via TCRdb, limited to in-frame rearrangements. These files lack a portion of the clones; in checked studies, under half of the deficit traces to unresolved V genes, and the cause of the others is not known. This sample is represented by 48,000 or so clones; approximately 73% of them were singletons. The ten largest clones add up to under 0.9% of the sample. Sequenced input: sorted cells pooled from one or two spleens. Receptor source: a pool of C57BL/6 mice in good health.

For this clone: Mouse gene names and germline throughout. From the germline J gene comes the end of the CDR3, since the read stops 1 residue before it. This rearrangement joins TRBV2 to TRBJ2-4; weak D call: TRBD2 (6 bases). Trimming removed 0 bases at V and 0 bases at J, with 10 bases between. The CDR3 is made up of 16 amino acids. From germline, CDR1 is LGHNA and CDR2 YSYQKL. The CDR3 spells CASSQDPGTSQNTLYF. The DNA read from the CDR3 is TGTGCCAGCAGCCAAGATCCCGGGACTAGTCAAAACACCTTGTAC.

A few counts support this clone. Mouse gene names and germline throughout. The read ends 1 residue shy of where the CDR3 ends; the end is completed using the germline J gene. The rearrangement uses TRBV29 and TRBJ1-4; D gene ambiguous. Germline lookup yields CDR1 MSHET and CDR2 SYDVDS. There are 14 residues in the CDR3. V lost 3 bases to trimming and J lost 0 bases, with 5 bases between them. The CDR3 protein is CASSLRVSNERLFF. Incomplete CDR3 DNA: TGTGCTAGCAGTTTGAGGGTTTCCAACGAAAGATTATTT. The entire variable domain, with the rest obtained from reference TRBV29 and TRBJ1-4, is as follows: DMKVTQMPRYLIKRMGENVLLECGQDMSHETMYWYRQDPGLGLQLIYISYDVDSNSEGDIPKGYRVSRKKREHFSLILDSAKTNQTSVYFCASSLRVSNERLFFGHGTKLSVL.

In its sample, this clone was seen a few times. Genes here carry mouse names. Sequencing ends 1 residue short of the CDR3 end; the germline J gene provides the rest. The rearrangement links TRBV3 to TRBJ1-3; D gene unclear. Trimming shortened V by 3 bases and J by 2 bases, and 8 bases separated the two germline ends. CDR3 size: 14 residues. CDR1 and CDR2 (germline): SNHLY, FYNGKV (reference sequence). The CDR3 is CASSFLDPGNTLYF. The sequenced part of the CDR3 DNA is TGTGCCAGCAGCTTTTTGGATCCTGGAAATACGCTCTAT.

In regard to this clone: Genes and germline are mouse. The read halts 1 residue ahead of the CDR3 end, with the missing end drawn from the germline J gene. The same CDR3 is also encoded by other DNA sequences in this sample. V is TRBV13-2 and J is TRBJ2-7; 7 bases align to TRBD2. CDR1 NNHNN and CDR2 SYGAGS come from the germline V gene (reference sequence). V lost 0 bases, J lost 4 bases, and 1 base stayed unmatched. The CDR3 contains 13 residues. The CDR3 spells CASGDGGGYEQYF. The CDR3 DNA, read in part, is TGTGCCAGCGGTGATGGGGGGGGGTATGAACAGTAC.

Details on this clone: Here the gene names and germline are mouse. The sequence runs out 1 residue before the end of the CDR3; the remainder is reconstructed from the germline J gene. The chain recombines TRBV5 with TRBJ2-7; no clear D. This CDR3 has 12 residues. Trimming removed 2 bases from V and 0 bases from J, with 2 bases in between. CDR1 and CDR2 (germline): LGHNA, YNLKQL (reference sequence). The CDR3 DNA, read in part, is TGTGCCAGCAGCCAAAGCTCCTATGAACAGTAC. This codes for CASSQSSYEQY. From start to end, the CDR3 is CASSQSSYEQYF.

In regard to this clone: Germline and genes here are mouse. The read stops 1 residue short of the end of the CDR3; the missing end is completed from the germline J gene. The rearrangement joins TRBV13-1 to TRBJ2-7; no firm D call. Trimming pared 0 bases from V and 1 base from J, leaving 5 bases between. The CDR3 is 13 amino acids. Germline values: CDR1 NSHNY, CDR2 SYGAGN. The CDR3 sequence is CASSDAPSYEQYF. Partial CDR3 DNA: TGTGCCAGCAGTGATGCACCGTCCTATGAACAGTAC.

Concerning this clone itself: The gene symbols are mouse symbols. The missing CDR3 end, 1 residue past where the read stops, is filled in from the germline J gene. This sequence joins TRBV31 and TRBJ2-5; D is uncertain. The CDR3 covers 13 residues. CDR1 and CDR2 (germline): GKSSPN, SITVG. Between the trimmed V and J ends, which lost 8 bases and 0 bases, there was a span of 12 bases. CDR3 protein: CAARQLNQDTQYF. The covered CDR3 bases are TGTGCCGCCAGACAACTTAACCAAGACACCCAGTAC.

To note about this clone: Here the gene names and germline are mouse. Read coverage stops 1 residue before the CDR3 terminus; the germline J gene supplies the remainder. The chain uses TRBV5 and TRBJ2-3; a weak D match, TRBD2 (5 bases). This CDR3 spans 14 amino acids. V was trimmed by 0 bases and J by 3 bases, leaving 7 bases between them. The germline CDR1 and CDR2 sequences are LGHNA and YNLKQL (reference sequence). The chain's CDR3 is CASSQDAGAETLYF. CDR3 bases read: TGTGCCAGCAGCCAAGACGCTGGGGCAGAAACGCTGTAT.

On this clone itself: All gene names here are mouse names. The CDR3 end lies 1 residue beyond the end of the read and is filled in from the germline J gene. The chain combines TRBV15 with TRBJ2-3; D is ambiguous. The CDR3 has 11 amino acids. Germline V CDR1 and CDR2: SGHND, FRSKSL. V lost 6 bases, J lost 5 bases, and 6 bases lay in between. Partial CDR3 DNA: TGTGCCAGCAGGACCCGAGAAACGCTGTAT. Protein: CASRTRETLY. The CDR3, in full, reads CASRTRETLYF. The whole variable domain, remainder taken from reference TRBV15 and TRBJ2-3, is DAGVTQTPRHEVAEKGQTIILKCEPVSGHNDLFWYRQTKIQGLELLSYFRSKSLMEDGGAFKDRFKAEMLNSSFSTLKIQPTEPKDSAVYLCASRTRETLYFGSGTRLTVL.

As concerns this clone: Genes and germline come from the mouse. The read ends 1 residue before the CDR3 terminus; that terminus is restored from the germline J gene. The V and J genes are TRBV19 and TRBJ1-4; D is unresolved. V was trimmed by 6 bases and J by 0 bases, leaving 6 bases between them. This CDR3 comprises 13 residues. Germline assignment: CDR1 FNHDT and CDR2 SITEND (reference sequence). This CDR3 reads CASTPVSNERLFF. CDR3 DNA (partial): TGTGCCAGCACACCAGTTTCCAACGAAAGATTATTT.

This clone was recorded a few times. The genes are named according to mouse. The CDR3 DNA, read in part, is TGTGCCAGCAGCCAAGTCCGGGACAGGGGCTATGCTGAGCAGTTC. Translation gives CASSQVRDRGYAEQF. The CDR3 in its entirety is CASSQVRDRGYAEQFF. The rearrangement links TRBV2 to TRBJ2-1, with TRBD1 identical over 10 bases. The read halts 1 residue ahead of the CDR3 end, with the missing end drawn from the germline J gene. This CDR3 is built from 16 residues. Germline V gene data show CDR1 as LGHNA and CDR2 as YSYQKL. V was pared by 1 base and J by 3 bases, with 3 bases of the junction left unmatched.

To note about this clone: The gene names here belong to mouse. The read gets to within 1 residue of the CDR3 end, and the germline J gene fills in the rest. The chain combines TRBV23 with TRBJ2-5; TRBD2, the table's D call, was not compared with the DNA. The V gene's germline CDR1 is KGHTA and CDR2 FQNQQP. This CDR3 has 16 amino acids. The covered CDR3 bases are TGCTCCAGCAGTCAATGGGACTGGGGGAACCAAGACACCCAGTAC. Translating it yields CSSSQWDWGNQDTQY. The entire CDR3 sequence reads CSSSQWDWGNQDTQYF. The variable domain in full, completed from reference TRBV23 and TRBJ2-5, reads DAAVTQKPRYLIKMKGQEAEMKCIPEKGHTAVFWYQQKQSKELKFLIYFQNQQPLDQIDMVKERFSAVCPSSSLCSLGIRTCEAEDSALYLCSSSQWDWGNQDTQYFGPGTRLLVL.

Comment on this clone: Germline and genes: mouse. CDR3 DNA, as far as it was read: TGTGCCAGCAGCTCCGACTGGGGTAGTCAAAACACCTTGTAC. Translating it yields CASSSDWGSQNTLY. The CDR3, in full, reads CASSSDWGSQNTLYF. The chain recombines TRBV19 with TRBJ2-4, with 8 bases matching TRBD2. The CDR3 end lies 1 residue beyond the end of the read and is filled in from the germline J gene. Looked up from germline, CDR1 is FNHDT and CDR2 is SITEND (reference sequence). The junction had 5 bases not matched to a gene; V was cut back by 5 bases and J by 0 bases. The CDR3 sequence is 15 residues long.

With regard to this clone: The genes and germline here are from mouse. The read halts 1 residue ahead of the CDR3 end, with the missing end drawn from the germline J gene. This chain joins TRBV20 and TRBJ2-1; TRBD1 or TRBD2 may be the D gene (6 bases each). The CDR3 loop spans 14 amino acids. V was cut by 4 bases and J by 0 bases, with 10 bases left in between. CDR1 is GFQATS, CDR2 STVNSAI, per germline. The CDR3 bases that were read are TGTGGTGCTACCCCGGGGGCTAACTATGCTGAGCAGTTC. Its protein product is CGATPGANYAEQF. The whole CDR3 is CGATPGANYAEQFF.

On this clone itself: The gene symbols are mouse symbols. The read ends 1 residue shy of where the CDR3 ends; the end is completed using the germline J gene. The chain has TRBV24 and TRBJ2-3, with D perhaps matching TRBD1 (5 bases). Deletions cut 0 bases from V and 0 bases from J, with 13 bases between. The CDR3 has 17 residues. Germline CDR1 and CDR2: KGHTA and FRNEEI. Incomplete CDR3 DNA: TGTGCCAGCAGTCTGTATCGACAGAAAAATAGTGCAGAAACGCTGTAT. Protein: CASSLYRQKNSAETLY. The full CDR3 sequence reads CASSLYRQKNSAETLYF.

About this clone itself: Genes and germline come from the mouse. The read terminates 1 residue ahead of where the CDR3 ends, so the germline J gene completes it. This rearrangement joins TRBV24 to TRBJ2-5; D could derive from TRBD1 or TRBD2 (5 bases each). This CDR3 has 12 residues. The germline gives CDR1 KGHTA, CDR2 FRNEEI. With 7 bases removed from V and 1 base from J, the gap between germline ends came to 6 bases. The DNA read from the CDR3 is TGTGCCAGCACGGGGGACCAAGACACCCAGTAC. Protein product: CASTGDQDTQY. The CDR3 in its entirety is CASTGDQDTQYF.

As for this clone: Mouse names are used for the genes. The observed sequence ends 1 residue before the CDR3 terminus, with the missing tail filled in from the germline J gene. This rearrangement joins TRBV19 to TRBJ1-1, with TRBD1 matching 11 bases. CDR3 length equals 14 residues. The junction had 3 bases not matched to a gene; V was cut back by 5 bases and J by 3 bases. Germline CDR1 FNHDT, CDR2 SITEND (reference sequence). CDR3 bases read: TGTGCCAGCAGGGGGGACAGGGGGGACACAGAAGTCTTC. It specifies CASRGDRGDTEVF. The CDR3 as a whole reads CASRGDRGDTEVFF.

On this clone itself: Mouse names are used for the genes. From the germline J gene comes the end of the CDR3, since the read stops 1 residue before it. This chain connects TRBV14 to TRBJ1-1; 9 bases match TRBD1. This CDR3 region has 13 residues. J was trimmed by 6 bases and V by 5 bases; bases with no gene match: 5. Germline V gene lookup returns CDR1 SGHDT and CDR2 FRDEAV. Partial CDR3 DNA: TGTGCCAGCAGCCACAGGGGGCGGGCAGAAGTCTTC. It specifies CASSHRGRAEVF. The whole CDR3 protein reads CASSHRGRAEVFF.

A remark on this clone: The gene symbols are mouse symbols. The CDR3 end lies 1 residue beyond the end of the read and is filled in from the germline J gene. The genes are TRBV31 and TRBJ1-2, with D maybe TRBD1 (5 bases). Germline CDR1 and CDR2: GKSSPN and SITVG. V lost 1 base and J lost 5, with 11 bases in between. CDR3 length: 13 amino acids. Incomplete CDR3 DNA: TGTGCCTGGAGTCCCGGGGGGAGATCCGACTACACC. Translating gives CAWSPGGRSDYT. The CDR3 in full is CAWSPGGRSDYTF.

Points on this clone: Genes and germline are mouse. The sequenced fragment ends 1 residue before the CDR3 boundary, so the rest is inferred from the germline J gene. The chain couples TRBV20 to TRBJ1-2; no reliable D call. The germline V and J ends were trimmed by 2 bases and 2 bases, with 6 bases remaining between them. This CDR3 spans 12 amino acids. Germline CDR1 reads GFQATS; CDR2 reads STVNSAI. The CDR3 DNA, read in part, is TGTGGTGCTAGGCGGGTTAACTCCGACTACACC. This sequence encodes CGARRVNSDYT. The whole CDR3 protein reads CGARRVNSDYTF.